This T cell receptor beta chain was sequenced for a study of cytomegalovirus exposure and HLA in healthy donors. Clones were sequenced by immunoSEQ multiplex PCR, and TCRdb holds only the in-frame ones, with some missing. The sample lists about 56,000 clones, approximately 93% occurring once. V was pared by 3 bases and J by 2 bases, with 9 bases between. The CDR3 runs 14 residues. CDR1 is MRHNA, CDR2 SNTAGT, per germline. Among the roughly 110 subjects of the validation cohort, separate from the roughly 700-subject first cohort, were the donors. This TCR derives from a woman aged 18 to 35 in good health and CMV-seropositive. The chain recombines TRBV6-4 with TRBJ2-3, with a possible D match to TRBD1 (5 bases). The sample consisted of PBMCs. DNA for the CDR3: TGTGCCAGCAGTGAAACAGGTGCCACAGATACGCAGTATTTT. Amino acid sequence: CASSETGATDTQYF.